The 18 T cell receptor beta chains reported below all come from one sample, sequenced in a study of blood T cell repertoires in COVID-19. TCRdb's table, derived via immunoSEQ multiplex PCR, lists solely in-frame clones and lacks some. Among about 27,000 clones listed, around 90% were seen once. Input material: peripheral blood. These receptors were obtained from a human donor with active COVID-19. The donor label of this sample is uncertain.

On this clone: One end of the junction does not line up with germline, which may come from a read error. V gene TRBV19 combines with J gene TRBJ1-5, with 9 bases identical to TRBD1. The length of the CDR3 is 17 residues. CDR1 and CDR2 from the germline V gene are LNHDA and SQIVND (reference sequence). CDR3 bases: TGTGCCAGTAGTGTAGACTTCCGGGACAGGGGCAATCAGCCCCAGCATTTT. This codes for CASSVDFRDRGNQPQHF. The variable domain in full, with the rest retrieved from reference TRBV19 and TRBJ1-5, is DGGITQSPKYLFRKEGQNVTLSCEQNLNHDAMYWYRQDPGQGLRLIYYSQIVNDFQKGDIAEGYSVSREKKESFPLTVTSAQKNPTAFYLCASSVDFRDRGNQPQHFGDGTRLSIL.

The chain uses TRBV6-5 and TRBJ1-5, with 8 bases matching TRBD1. CDR1 is MNHEY, CDR2 SVGAGI, per germline. With V trimmed by 8 bases and J by 11 bases, 14 bases remained unmatched. This CDR3 is 14 amino acids long. The CDR3 protein is CASQLGQAVGAQHF. The CDR3 coding sequence is TGTGCCAGCCAGTTGGGACAGGCCGTCGGGGCCCAGCATTTT.

CDR3 amino acids: CASSLRRQGVSEETQYF. CDR3 sequence (DNA): TGTGCCAGCAGCTTAAGGAGACAGGGTGTTTCCGAAGAGACCCAGTACTTC. This chain joins TRBV7-9 and TRBJ2-5; TRBD1 aligns across 7 bases. Looked up from germline, CDR1 is SEHNR and CDR2 is FQNEAQ (reference sequence). With 2 bases clipped from V and 3 bases from J, the junction kept 12 bases outside the gene matches. This CDR3 has 17 residues.

The V call is TRBV27, the J call TRBJ2-7, with 13 bases lining up with TRBD2. Germline CDR1 reads MNHEY; CDR2 reads SMNVEV (reference sequence). CDR3 length: 20 residues. The junction had 17 bases not matched to a gene; V was cut back by 3 bases and J by 3 bases. This CDR3 reads CASSFGALAGGLGGLYEQYF. CDR3 DNA: TGTGCCAGCAGTTTTGGGGCACTAGCGGGAGGGCTGGGGGGGCTCTACGAGCAGTACTTC.

This chain uses TRBV7-9 with TRBJ1-6, with D hard to call. The CDR3 contains 13 residues. CDR1 SEHNR and CDR2 FQNEAQ come from the germline V gene (reference sequence). V lost 5 bases, J lost 11 bases, and 13 bases lay in between. The CDR3 protein is CASSPPGSPPLHF. CDR3 DNA: TGTGCCAGCAGCCCCCCCGGTAGCCCACCCCTCCACTTT.

This chain's CDR3 is CASSLGGLSSGNYEQYF. The CDR3 DNA is TGTGCCAGCAGCTTGGGGGGCTTGTCTAGCGGGAATTACGAGCAGTACTTC. The rearrangement joins TRBV5-4 to TRBJ2-7; 9 bases agree with TRBD2. J was trimmed by 4 bases and V by 0 bases; bases with no gene match: 11. The CDR3 is 17 residues long. The V gene's germline CDR1 is SGHNT and CDR2 YYREEE (reference sequence).

This clone was seen only a few times. This rearrangement joins TRBV2 to TRBJ1-2; 7 bases align to TRBD1. This CDR3 comprises 12 residues. After removal of 5 bases from V and 7 bases from J, the junction contained 4 bases not matched to a gene. Germline V gene sequence: CDR1 SNHLY, CDR2 FYNNEI. CDR3 in amino acids: CASSRTGAGYTF. CDR3 in DNA: TGTGCCAGCAGTAGAACAGGGGCTGGCTACACCTTC.

V usage is TRBV30 and J usage is TRBJ2-7; D is possibly TRBD2 (6 bases). This CDR3 spans 13 amino acids. V was cut by 1 base and J by 6 bases, with 13 bases left in between. CDR1 and CDR2 from the germline V gene are GTSNPN and SVGIG (reference sequence). Here the CDR3 DNA reads TGTGCCTGGAGTGCTGGAGGGCCCCGCGAGCAGTACTTC. Its protein is CAWSAGGPREQYF.

The J gene is TRBJ2-7, the V gene TRBV18, with 8 bases matching TRBD1. The CDR3 runs to 15 residues. J was trimmed by 4 bases and V by 4 bases; bases with no gene match: 9. In germline, CDR1 is KGHSH, CDR2 LQKENI. DNA of the CDR3: TGTGCCAGCTCACTACGGACAGGGAGGAAATACGAGCAGTACTTC. Translated, it gives CASSLRTGRKYEQYF. Full variable domain (missing parts from reference TRBV18 and TRBJ2-7): NAGVMQNPRHLVRRRGQEARLRCSPMKGHSHVYWYRQLPEEGLKFMVYLQKENIIDESGMPKERFSAEFPKEGPSILRIQQVVRGDSAAYFCASSLRTGRKYEQYFGPGTRLTVT.

The chain recombines TRBV5-1 with TRBJ2-7; possible D gene TRBD2, 5 bases. Trimming cost V 4 bases and J 0 bases, with 17 bases left between them. This CDR3 contains 16 residues. The germline V gene encodes CDR1 SGHRS and CDR2 YFSETQ. The CDR3 DNA sequence: TGCGCCAGCAGCAGAAACGGACTGTCCAGCTCCTACGAGCAGTACTTC. Protein product: CASSRNGLSSSYEQYF.

The rearrangement links TRBV7-8 to TRBJ2-7; 7 bases line up with TRBD2. Trimming at V came to 1 base and at J to 1 base, leaving 1 base not matched to a gene. The CDR3 runs to 14 residues. Germline CDR1 reads SGHVS; CDR2 reads FQNEAQ. CDR3 nucleotides: TGTGCCAGCAGCTTAGTGGGGGGGTCCTACGAGCAGTACTTC. This gives the protein CASSLVGGSYEQYF.

The CDR3 loop reads CASSPLAGADEQYF. CDR3 in DNA: TGTGCCAGCTCACCACTGGCGGGGGCCGACGAGCAGTACTTC. The chain joins TRBV18 to TRBJ2-7, with D tentatively TRBD2 (7 bases). V was trimmed by 1 base and J by 5 bases, leaving 12 bases between them. This CDR3 comprises 14 residues. Germline V CDR1 and CDR2: KGHSH, LQKENI.

This chain uses TRBV14 with TRBJ2-7; 10 bases are a match to TRBD1. V was pared by 0 bases and J by 4 bases, with 9 bases of the junction left unmatched. The germline gives CDR1 SGHDN, CDR2 FVKESK. This CDR3 spans 17 amino acids. The CDR3 DNA sequence: TGTGCCAGCAGCCAAGATAAGCTGGGACAGGGGACGTACGAGCAGTACTTC. It yields the protein CASSQDKLGQGTYEQYF.

The chain is built from TRBV7-6 and TRBJ2-3; a possible D gene is TRBD2 (5 bases). Germline assignment: CDR1 SGHVS and CDR2 FNYEAQ. CDR3 length: 13 amino acids. V was trimmed by 5 bases and J by 9 bases, leaving 15 bases between them. This CDR3 is CASSKDGVRTQYF. In DNA, the CDR3 is TGTGCCAGCAGCAAGGACGGGGTTCGGACGCAGTATTTT.

The genes are TRBV2 and TRBJ1-1, with no clear D. The CDR3 covers 14 residues. Per germline, CDR1 SNHLY and CDR2 FYNNEI. V lost 6 bases and J lost 5, with 16 bases in between. In nucleotides, the CDR3 is TGTGCCAGCAGCGCCCTCGAGACGAGGACTGAAGCTTTCTTT. Translated, it gives CASSALETRTEAFF.

The gene calls are TRBV7-3 and TRBJ2-1; 13 bases align to TRBD2. The CDR3 has 15 residues. CDR1 SGHTA and CDR2 FQGTGA come from the germline V gene. The V segment lost 5 bases and the J segment 7 bases; nucleotides outside the gene matches: 5. DNA for the CDR3: TGTGCCAGCAGCCCACAGGGACTAGCGGGGAATGAGCAGTTCTTC. Amino acids: CASSPQGLAGNEQFF.

The rearrangement joins TRBV7-2 to TRBJ2-7, with 7 bases lining up with TRBD2. Trimming cost V 5 bases and J 1 base; bases outside gene matches: 5. Germline assignment: CDR1 SGHTA and CDR2 FQGNSA. This CDR3 is 14 amino acids long. In DNA, the CDR3 is TGTGCCAGCAGCGAGCTAGCGGCTTCCTACGAGCAGTACTTC. It encodes CASSELAASYEQYF. Full variable domain (missing parts from reference TRBV7-2 and TRBJ2-7): GAGVSQSPSNKVTEKGKDVELRCDPISGHTALYWYRQSLGQGLEFLIYFQGNSAPDKSGLPSDRFSAERTGGSVSTLTIQRTQQEDSAVYLCASSELAASYEQYFGPGTRLTVT.

This clone was recorded a few times. This chain links TRBV4-3 with TRBJ1-6; 10 positions agree with TRBD1. J was trimmed by 7 bases and V by 4 bases; bases with no gene match: 4. From germline, CDR1 is LGHNA and CDR2 YSLEER. There are 15 residues in the CDR3. The CDR3 coding sequence is TGCGCCAGCAGCCGCGGGGACAGGGGAAATTCACCCCTCCACTTT. This codes for CASSRGDRGNSPLHF.